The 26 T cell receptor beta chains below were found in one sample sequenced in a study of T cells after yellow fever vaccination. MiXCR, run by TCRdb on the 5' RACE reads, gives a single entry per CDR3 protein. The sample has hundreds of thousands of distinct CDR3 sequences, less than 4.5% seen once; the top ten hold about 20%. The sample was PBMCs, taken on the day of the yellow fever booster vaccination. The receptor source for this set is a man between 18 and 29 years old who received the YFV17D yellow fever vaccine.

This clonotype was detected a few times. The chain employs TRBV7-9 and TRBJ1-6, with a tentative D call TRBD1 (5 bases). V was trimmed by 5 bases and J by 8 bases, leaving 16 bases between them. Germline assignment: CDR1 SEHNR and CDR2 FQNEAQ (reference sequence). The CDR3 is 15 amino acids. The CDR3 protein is CASSLDSLSYSPLHF. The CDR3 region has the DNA TGTGCCAGCAGCCTTGACAGCCTTAGTTATTCACCCCTCCACTTT.

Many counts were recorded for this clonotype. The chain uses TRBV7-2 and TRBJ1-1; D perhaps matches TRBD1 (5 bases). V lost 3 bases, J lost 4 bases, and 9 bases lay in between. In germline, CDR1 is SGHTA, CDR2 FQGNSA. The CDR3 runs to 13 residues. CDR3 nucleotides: TGTGCCAGCAGCTTTGACAGTTTCACTGAAGCTTTCTTT. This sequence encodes CASSFDSFTEAFF.

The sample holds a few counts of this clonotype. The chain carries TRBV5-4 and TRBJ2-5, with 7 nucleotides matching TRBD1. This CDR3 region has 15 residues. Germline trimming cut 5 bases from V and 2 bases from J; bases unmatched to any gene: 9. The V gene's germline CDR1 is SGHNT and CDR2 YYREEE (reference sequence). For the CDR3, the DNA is TGTGCCAGCAGAGTTGGGACAGCAGCGCAAGAGACCCAGTACTTC. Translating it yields CASRVGTAAQETQYF.

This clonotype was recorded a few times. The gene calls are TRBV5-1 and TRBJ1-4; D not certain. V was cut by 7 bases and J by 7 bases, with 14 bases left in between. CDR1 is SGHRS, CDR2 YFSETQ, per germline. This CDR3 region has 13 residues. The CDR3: CASSVGSSEKLFF. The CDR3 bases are TGCGCCAGCTCGGTCGGATCTAGTGAAAAACTGTTTTTT.

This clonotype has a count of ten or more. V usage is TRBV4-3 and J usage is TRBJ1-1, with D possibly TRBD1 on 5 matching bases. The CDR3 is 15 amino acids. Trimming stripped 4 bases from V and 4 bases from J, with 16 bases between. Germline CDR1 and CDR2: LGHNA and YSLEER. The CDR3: CASSLEGRGGTEAFF. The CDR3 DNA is TGCGCCAGCAGCCTCGAGGGACGGGGAGGCACTGAAGCTTTCTTT.

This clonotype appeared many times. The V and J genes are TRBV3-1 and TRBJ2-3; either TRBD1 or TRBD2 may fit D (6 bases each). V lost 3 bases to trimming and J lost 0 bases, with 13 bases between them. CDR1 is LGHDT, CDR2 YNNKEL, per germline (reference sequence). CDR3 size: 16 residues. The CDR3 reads CASSHLGGRSTDTQYF. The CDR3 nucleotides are TGTGCCAGCAGCCACCTAGGGGGGCGAAGCACAGATACGCAGTATTTT.

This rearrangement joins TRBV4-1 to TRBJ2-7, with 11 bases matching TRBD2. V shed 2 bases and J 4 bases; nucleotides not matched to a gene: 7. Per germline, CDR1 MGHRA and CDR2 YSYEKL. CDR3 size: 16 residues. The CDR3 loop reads CASSQTTSGGRYEQYF. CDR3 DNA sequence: TGCGCCAGCAGCCAAACCACTAGCGGGGGCCGATACGAGCAGTACTTC.

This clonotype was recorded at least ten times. The CDR3 sequence is CASSAGRGIEAQHF. The CDR3 DNA follows: TGTGCCAGCAGTGCGGGCAGGGGGATAGAGGCCCAGCATTTT. J is TRBJ1-5 and V is TRBV2, with 7 bases matching TRBD1. From germline, CDR1 is SNHLY and CDR2 FYNNEI. The CDR3 has 14 amino acids. The V and J ends lost 4 bases and 11 bases, in that order; junction bases with no gene match: 11.

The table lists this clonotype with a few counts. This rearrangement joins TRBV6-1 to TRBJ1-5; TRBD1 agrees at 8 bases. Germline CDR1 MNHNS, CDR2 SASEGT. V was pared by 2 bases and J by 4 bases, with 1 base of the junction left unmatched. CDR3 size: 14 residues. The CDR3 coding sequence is TGTGCCAGCAGTGAACAGGGGGCAAATCAGCCCCAGCATTTT. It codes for CASSEQGANQPQHF.

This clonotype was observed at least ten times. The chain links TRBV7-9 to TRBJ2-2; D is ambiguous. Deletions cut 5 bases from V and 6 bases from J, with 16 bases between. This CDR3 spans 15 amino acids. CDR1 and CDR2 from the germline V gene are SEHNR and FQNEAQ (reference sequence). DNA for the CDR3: TGTGCCAGCAGCCTCGCGCACCTAGGGCCCGGGGAGCTGTTTTTT. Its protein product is CASSLAHLGPGELFF.

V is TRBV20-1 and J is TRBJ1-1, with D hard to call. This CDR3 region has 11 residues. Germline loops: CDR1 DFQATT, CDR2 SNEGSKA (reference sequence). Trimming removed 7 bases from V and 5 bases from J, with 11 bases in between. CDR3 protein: CSVKPITEAFF. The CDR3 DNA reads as TGCAGTGTCAAACCCATAACTGAAGCTTTCTTT.

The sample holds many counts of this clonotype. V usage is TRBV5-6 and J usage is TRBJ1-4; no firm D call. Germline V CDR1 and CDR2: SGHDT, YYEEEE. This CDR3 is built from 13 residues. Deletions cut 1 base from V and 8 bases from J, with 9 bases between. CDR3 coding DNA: TGTGCCAGCAGCTTGTCGGACGCGGAAAAACTGTTTTTT. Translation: CASSLSDAEKLFF.

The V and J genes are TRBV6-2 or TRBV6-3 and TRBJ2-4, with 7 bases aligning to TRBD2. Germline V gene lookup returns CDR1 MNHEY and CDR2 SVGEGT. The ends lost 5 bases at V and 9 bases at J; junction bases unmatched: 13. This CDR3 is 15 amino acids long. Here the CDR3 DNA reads TGTGCCAGCAGTAGCGGGACTCCCTTTCCTGGCATTCAGTACTTC. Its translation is CASSSGTPFPGIQYF.

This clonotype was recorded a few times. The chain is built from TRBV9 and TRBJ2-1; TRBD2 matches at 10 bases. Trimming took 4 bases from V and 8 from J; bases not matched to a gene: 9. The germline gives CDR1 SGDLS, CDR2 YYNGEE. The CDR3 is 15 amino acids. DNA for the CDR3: TGTGCCAGCAGCCGGATAGCGGGGGGCAGGGATGAGCAGTTCTTC. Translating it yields CASSRIAGGRDEQFF. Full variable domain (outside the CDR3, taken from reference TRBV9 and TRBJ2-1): DSGVTQTPKHLITATGQRVTLRCSPRSGDLSVYWYQQSLDQGLQFLIQYYNGEERAKGNILERFSAQQFPDLHSELNLSSLELGDSALYFCASSRIAGGRDEQFFGPGTRLTVL.

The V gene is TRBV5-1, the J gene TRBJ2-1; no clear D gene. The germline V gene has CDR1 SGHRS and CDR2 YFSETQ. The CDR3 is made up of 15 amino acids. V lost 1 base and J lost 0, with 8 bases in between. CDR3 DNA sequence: TGCGCCAGCAGCTTGTTAACAGCCTCCTACAATGAGCAGTTCTTC. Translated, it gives CASSLLTASYNEQFF.

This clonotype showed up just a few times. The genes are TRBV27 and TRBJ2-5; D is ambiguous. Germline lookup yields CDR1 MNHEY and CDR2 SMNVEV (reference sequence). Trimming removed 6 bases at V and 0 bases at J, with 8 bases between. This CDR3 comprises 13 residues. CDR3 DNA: TGTGCCAGCAGCACAGTGTACCAAGAGACCCAGTACTTC. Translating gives CASSTVYQETQYF.

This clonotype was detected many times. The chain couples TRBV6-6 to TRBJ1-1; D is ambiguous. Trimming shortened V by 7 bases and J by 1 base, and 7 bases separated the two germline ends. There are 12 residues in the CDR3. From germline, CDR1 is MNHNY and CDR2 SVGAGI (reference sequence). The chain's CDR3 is CASTPENTEAFF. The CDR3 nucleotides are TGTGCCAGCACCCCCGAGAACACTGAAGCTTTCTTT.

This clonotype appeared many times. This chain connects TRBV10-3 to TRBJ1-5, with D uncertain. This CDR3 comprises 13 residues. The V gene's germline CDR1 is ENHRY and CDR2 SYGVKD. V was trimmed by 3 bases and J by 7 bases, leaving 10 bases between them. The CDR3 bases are TGTGCCATCAGTGAAGGTGGAGGGCAGCCCCAGCATTTT. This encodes CAISEGGGQPQHF.

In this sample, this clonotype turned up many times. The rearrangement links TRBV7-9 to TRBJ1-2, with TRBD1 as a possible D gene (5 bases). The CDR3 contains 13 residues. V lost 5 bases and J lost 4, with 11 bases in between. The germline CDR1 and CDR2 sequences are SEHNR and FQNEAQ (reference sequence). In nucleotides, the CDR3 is TGTGCCAGCAGCCCCGGGACTACCTATGGCTACACCTTC. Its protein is CASSPGTTYGYTF.

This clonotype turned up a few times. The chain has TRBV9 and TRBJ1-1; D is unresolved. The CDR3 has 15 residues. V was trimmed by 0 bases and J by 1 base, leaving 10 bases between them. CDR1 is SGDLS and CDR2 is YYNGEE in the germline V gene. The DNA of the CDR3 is TGTGCCAGCAGCGTAGATGCAGGAGGGAACACTGAAGCTTTCTTT. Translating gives CASSVDAGGNTEAFF.

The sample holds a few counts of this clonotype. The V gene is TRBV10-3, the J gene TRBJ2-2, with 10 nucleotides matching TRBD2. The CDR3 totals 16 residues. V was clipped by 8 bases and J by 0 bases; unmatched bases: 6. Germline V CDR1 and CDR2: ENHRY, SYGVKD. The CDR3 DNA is TGTGCCATCGGGGCTAGCGGGGGTACGAACACCGGGGAGCTGTTTTTT. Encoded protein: CAIGASGGTNTGELFF.

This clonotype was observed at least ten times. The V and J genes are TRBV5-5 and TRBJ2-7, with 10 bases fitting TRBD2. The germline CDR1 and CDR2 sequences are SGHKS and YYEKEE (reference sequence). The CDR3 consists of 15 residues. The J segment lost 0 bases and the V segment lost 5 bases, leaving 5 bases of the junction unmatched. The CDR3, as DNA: TGTGCCAGCAGTCTAGCGGGGGAGAGCTCCTACGAGCAGTACGTC. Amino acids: CASSLAGESSYEQYV.

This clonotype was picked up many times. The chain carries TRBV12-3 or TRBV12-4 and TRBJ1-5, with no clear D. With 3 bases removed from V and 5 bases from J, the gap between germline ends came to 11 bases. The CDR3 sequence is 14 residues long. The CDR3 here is CASSLEGLDQPQHF. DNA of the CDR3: TGTGCCAGCAGTTTGGAGGGCCTTGATCAGCCCCAGCATTTT.

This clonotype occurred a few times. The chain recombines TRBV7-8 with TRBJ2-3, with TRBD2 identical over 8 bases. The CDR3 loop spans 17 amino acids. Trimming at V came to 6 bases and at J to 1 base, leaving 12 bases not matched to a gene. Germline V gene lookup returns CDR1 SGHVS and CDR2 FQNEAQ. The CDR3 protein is CASRNLGGGRRTDTQYF. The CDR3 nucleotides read TGTGCCAGCAGAAACCTCGGGGGGGGGAGGCGCACAGATACGCAGTATTTT.

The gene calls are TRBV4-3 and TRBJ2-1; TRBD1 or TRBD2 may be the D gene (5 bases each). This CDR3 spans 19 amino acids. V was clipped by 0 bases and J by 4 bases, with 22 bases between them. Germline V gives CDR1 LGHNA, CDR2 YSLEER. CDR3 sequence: CASSQENLLEAGFYNEQFF. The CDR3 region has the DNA TGCGCCAGCAGCCAAGAAAATTTGTTGGAGGCAGGGTTTTACAATGAGCAGTTCTTC.

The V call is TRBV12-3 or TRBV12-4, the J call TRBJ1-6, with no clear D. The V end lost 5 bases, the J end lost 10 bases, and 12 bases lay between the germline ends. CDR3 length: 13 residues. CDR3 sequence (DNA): TGTGCCAGCAGTGCCTACGTCGAGTCACCCCTCCACTTT. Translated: CASSAYVESPLHF.